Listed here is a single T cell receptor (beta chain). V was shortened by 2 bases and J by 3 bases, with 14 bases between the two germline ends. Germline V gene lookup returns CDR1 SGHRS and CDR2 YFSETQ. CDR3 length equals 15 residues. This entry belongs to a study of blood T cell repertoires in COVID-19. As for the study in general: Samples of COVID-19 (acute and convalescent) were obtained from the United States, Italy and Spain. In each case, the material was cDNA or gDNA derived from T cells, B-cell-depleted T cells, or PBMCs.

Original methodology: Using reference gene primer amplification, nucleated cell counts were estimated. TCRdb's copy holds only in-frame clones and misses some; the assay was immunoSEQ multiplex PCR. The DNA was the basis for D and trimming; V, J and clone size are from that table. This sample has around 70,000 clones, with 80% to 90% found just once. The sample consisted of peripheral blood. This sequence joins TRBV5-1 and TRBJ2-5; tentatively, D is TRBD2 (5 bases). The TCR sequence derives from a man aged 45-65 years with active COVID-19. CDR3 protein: CASSFSGVDKETQYF. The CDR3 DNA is TGCGCCAGCAGCTTCTCCGGGGTCGATAAAGAGACCCAGTACTTC.